The source of this T cell receptor (beta chain) is a study of blood T cell repertoires in COVID-19. About the study: T cells, B-cell-depleted T cells, or PBMCs provided the cDNA or gDNA that served as material.

Trimming shortened V by 2 bases and J by 4 bases, and 12 bases separated the two germline ends. This CDR3 contains 15 residues. Germline CDR1 is SGHVS and CDR2 is FQNEAQ. The authors' processing: It was from reference gene primer amplification that nucleated cell counts were estimated. Assay: immunoSEQ multiplex PCR; the TCRdb copy retains only in-frame clones and omits some. The DNA was the basis for D and trimming; V, J and clone size are from that table. The sample has about 380,000 clones, 85% seen once. This clone was recorded only once. This chain connects TRBV7-8 to TRBJ1-5, with D perhaps matching TRBD1 (5 bases). Sequencing used peripheral blood. The sequence was collected from a woman between 18 and 29 years old with acute or convalescent COVID-19. CDR3 protein: CASSLQGGWNQPQHF. The DNA of the CDR3 is TGTGCCAGCAGCTTACAGGGAGGATGGAATCAGCCCCAGCATTTT.